Shown below are 24 T cell receptor beta chains from a single sample sequenced in a study of response to subunit inactivated influenza vaccine. MiXCR was run by TCRdb on the RT-PCR reads, yielding one entry per CDR3 protein. The repertoire consists of over 400,000 distinct CDR3 sequences, with roughly 13% occurring once and the leading ten covering about 12%. This material consisted of PBMCs from blood, taken roughly 6 weeks after vaccination. The receptor set was obtained from a man aged 50 to 60 who received an inactivated influenza vaccine.

The J gene is TRBJ2-3, the V gene TRBV7-3, with 8 bases that match TRBD1. Germline V gives CDR1 SGHTA, CDR2 FQGTGA. This CDR3 contains 17 residues. V was pared by 0 bases and J by 5 bases, with 10 bases of the junction left unmatched. The CDR3 nucleotides are TGTGCCAGCAGCTTAACGGCGGCTGCAACAGGGGGAGATACGCAGTATTTT. It specifies CASSLTAAATGGDTQYF. Complete variable domain (other parts from reference TRBV7-3 and TRBJ2-3): GAGVSQTPSNKVTEKGKYVELRCDPISGHTALYWYRQSLGQGPEFLIYFQGTGAADDSGLPNDRFFAVRPEGSVSTLKIQRTERGDSAVYLCASSLTAAATGGDTQYFGPGTRLTVL.

The rearrangement joins TRBV12-3 or TRBV12-4 to TRBJ1-6, with 7 bases identical to TRBD1. J lost 7 bases, V lost 5 bases, and 5 bases had no gene match. The CDR3 is made up of 14 amino acids. CDR3 sequence reads: CASSPGTVNSPLHF. CDR3 coding DNA: TGTGCCAGCAGTCCAGGGACAGTAAATTCACCCCTCCACTTT.

This clonotype was counted ten times or more. V usage is TRBV9 and J usage is TRBJ2-1, with D perhaps matching TRBD2 (6 bases). Germline CDR1 and CDR2: SGDLS and YYNGEE. V lost 0 bases and J lost 9, with 19 bases in between. This CDR3 spans 16 amino acids. CDR3 DNA sequence: TGTGCCAGCAGCGTAGCTTCTGGCCCCCTGGGGGGTGAGCAGTTCTTC. Residues: CASSVASGPLGGEQFF.

This clonotype was picked up many times. The chain employs TRBV7-3 and TRBJ2-1, with 11 nucleotides matching TRBD2. The CDR3 runs to 17 residues. V gave up 0 bases and J gave up 6 bases; unmatched junction bases: 7. CDR1 and CDR2 from the germline V gene are SGHTA and FQGTGA. This chain's CDR3 is CASSLTTTSGTTNEQFF. In DNA form, the CDR3 reads TGTGCCAGCAGCTTAACGACGACTAGCGGGACGACCAATGAGCAGTTCTTC.

This rearrangement joins TRBV5-5 to TRBJ2-3; D gene ambiguous. V lost 2 bases, J lost 2 bases, and 12 bases lay in between. The CDR3 has 15 amino acids. Per germline, CDR1 SGHKS and CDR2 YYEKEE (reference sequence). This CDR3 is CASSLSWGSTDTQYF. In DNA form, the CDR3 reads TGTGCCAGCAGCTTAAGTTGGGGTTCCACAGATACGCAGTATTTT.

This chain joins TRBV12-3 or TRBV12-4 and TRBJ1-2; tentatively, D is TRBD1 (6 bases). The CDR3 runs 13 residues. Trimming stripped 4 bases from V and 4 bases from J, with 10 bases between. The CDR3 reads CASSSGTIYGYTF. CDR3 bases: TGTGCCAGCAGTTCTGGGACAATCTATGGCTACACCTTC.

This clonotype has just a few counts. This chain connects TRBV29-1 to TRBJ2-2; D unclear. The CDR3 is made up of 12 amino acids. V was trimmed by 0 bases and J by 8 bases, leaving 7 bases between them. Germline V gene lookup returns CDR1 SQVTM and CDR2 ANQGSEA. The CDR3: CSVEENVGELFF. The CDR3 DNA reads TGCAGCGTTGAAGAAAACGTTGGGGAGCTGTTTTTT.

This clonotype appeared a few times. The gene calls are TRBV7-9 and TRBJ1-4; tentative D call: TRBD1 (6 bases). The CDR3 sequence is 14 residues long. Germline loops: CDR1 SEHNR, CDR2 FQNEAQ (reference sequence). The ends were cut back, 5 bases at V and 7 bases at J, with 14 bases in the middle. The CDR3 bases are TGTGCCAGCAGCCGACGCGGGGGGCCTGAAAAACTGTTTTTT. The encoded protein is CASSRRGGPEKLFF. Variable domain in full (rest from reference TRBV7-9 and TRBJ1-4): DTGVSQNPRHKITKRGQNVTFRCDPISEHNRLYWYRQTLGQGPEFLTYFQNEAQLEKSRLLSDRFSAERPKGSFSTLEIQRTEQGDSAMYLCASSRRGGPEKLFFGSGTQLSVL.

This clonotype was counted between two and nine times. V and J are TRBV29-1 and TRBJ2-7, with 12 bases fitting TRBD2. This CDR3 spans 13 amino acids. Germline loops: CDR1 SQVTM, CDR2 ANQGSEA. V shed 7 bases, J shed 3 bases, and the junction held 4 bases outside the gene matches. The CDR3 DNA follows: TGCAGCGCTTGGACTAGCGGGGACTACGAGCAGTACTTC. Protein product: CSAWTSGDYEQYF.

The chain employs TRBV20-1 and TRBJ2-5, with 9 positions matching TRBD2. The CDR3 has 16 residues. Germline V gene lookup returns CDR1 DFQATT and CDR2 SNEGSKA (reference sequence). The V gene end was trimmed by 5 bases and the J gene end by 5 bases; junction bases not matched to a gene: 15. CDR3: CSAWDWRGGRGETQYF. Here the CDR3 DNA reads TGCAGTGCTTGGGATTGGCGGGGGGGCCGGGGGGAGACCCAGTACTTC.

CDR3 region: CASSRLLNTEAFF. In nucleotides, the CDR3 is TGTGCCAGCAGCAGACTACTGAACACTGAAGCTTTCTTT. The genes are TRBV12-3 or TRBV12-4 and TRBJ1-1; D remains unclear. The ends were cut back, 6 bases at V and 0 bases at J, with 8 bases in the middle. The CDR3 runs to 13 residues.

This clonotype was seen once. The chain links TRBV6-2 or TRBV6-3 to TRBJ2-2, with D unclear. Trimming removed 6 bases from V and 6 bases from J, with 17 bases in between. The germline V gene encodes CDR1 MNHEY and CDR2 SVGEGT. CDR3 size: 15 residues. CDR3 in amino acids: CASSRTWGNAGELFF. The CDR3 DNA is TGTGCCAGCAGCCGGACGTGGGGTAATGCCGGGGAGCTGTTTTTT.

The V and J genes are TRBV10-3 and TRBJ2-5; D uncertain. Germline V CDR1 and CDR2: ENHRY, SYGVKD. Trimming left V 6 bases short and J 0 bases short, with 14 bases between. The CDR3 runs to 15 residues. CDR3 DNA: TGTGCCATCAGGGCCCACGGACGGAACCAAGAGACCCAGTACTTC. Translating gives CAIRAHGRNQETQYF.

This clonotype was seen more than once but under ten times. The V gene is TRBV28, the J gene TRBJ1-5; no clear D gene. V was cut by 1 base and J by 3 bases, with 10 bases left in between. Germline CDR1 and CDR2: MDHEN and SYDVKM. The CDR3 loop spans 15 amino acids. Here the CDR3 DNA reads TGTGCCAGCAGTTTATCCTGGCAGAACAATCAGCCCCAGCATTTT. This translates into CASSLSWQNNQPQHF.

This clonotype was picked up a small number of times. The chain has TRBV25-1 and TRBJ1-1; D gene uncertain. CDR3 size: 11 residues. Trimming took off 8 bases at V and 7 bases at J, with 11 bases between the two ends. The germline V gene has CDR1 MGHDK and CDR2 SYGVNS. This CDR3 is CASGRWNEAFF. CDR3 nucleotides: TGTGCCAGCGGCCGTTGGAATGAAGCTTTCTTT.

The rearrangement uses TRBV6-1 and TRBJ2-1, with a possible D match to TRBD2 (6 bases). CDR3 size: 13 residues. Germline V gene lookup returns CDR1 MNHNS and CDR2 SASEGT. Deletions cut 8 bases from V and 3 bases from J, with 11 bases between. CDR3 sequence reads: CASCGAGYNEQFF. CDR3 DNA sequence: TGTGCCAGCTGCGGGGCAGGCTACAATGAGCAGTTCTTC.

The V gene is TRBV6-1, the J gene TRBJ2-7, with D unresolved. V lost 6 bases, J lost 3 bases, and 18 bases lay in between. Germline V lookup: CDR1 MNHNS, CDR2 SASEGT. CDR3 length: 15 residues. The CDR3 DNA is TGTGCCAGCAGGACCGCCGGTGTGGCAGTCTACGAGCAGTACTTC. Translated: CASRTAGVAVYEQYF.

The chain combines TRBV24-1 with TRBJ2-1; D gene uncertain. This CDR3 contains 17 residues. Between the trimmed V and J ends, which lost 3 bases and 2 bases, there was a span of 16 bases. Germline values: CDR1 KGHDR, CDR2 SFDVKD. The CDR3 is CATSDPAVAQTYNEQFF. The CDR3 DNA sequence: TGTGCCACCAGTGATCCCGCCGTTGCGCAGACCTACAATGAGCAGTTCTTC.

This clonotype turned up a few times. The chain combines TRBV29-1 with TRBJ2-1; 15 bases align to TRBD2. V lost 6 bases, J lost 7 bases, and 7 bases stayed unmatched. Per germline, CDR1 SQVTM and CDR2 ANQGSEA. The CDR3 covers 15 residues. The CDR3 DNA is TGCAGCGTACCAACCGGGACTAGCGGGAGGAATGAGCAGTTCTTC. Amino acid sequence: CSVPTGTSGRNEQFF.

This clonotype showed up just a few times. V gene TRBV12-3 or TRBV12-4 combines with J gene TRBJ2-5; TRBD1 might be the D (7 bases). The ends were cut back, 7 bases at V and 9 bases at J, with 15 bases in the middle. CDR3 size: 12 residues. For the CDR3, the DNA is TGTGCCAGCACCCCCGACAGGGAGGCCCAGTACTTC. Translating gives CASTPDREAQYF.

This clonotype was counted a few times. V and J are TRBV20-1 and TRBJ2-7; TRBD1 aligns across 10 bases. V shed 6 bases, J shed 4 bases, and the junction held 6 bases outside the gene matches. This CDR3 region has 13 residues. Germline loops: CDR1 DFQATT, CDR2 SNEGSKA (reference sequence). The CDR3 region has the DNA TGCAGTGCCGCCGGGACAGGGGTGTACGAGCAGTACTTC. Encoded protein: CSAAGTGVYEQYF.

This clonotype has only a few counts. The gene calls are TRBV10-3 and TRBJ1-1; TRBD1 agrees at 7 bases. The CDR3 loop spans 13 amino acids. Germline CDR1 ENHRY, CDR2 SYGVKD. The V and J ends lost 5 bases and 0 bases, in that order; junction bases with no gene match: 0. CDR3 bases: TGTGCCATCAGTACAGGGGTGAACACTGAAGCTTTCTTT. Residues: CAISTGVNTEAFF.

The chain recombines TRBV3-1 with TRBJ2-7; D gene unclear. V lost 1 base, J lost 3 bases, and 16 bases lay in between. Germline-derived CDR1 and CDR2 are LGHDT and YNNKEL (reference sequence). This CDR3 contains 16 residues. For the CDR3, the DNA is TGTGCCAGCAGCCAAGGGCTGGCATCGTTATACTACGAGCAGTACTTC. Amino acid sequence: CASSQGLASLYYEQYF.

The rearrangement links TRBV6-5 to TRBJ1-1; D ambiguous. This CDR3 contains 15 residues. Per germline, CDR1 MNHEY and CDR2 SVGAGI. Trimming cost V 0 bases and J 2 bases, with 10 bases left between them. CDR3 protein: CASSYSIETNTEAFF. The CDR3 region has the DNA TGTGCCAGCAGTTACTCGATAGAAACAAACACTGAAGCTTTCTTT.